The 16 T cell receptor beta chains below were found in one sample sequenced in a study of T-cell reconstitution after alpha-beta-depleted transplantation in children. A TCRbeta library incorporating unique molecular identifiers was prepared. TCRdb processed the PCR reads anew with MiXCR; each CDR3 protein has one entry. The sample has about 400,000 distinct CDR3 sequences; approximately 20% are singletons. The sample in question was PBMCs from the stem cell graft donor, obtained from the stem cell graft. The receptors were sampled from a human donor who donated a stem cell graft to a child with acute myeloid leukemia.

This clonotype was found a few times. J is TRBJ2-1 and V is TRBV18; 14 nucleotides agree with TRBD2. The length of the CDR3 is 16 residues. J gave up 9 bases and V 2 bases, and 6 bases lay outside the gene matches. Looked up from germline, CDR1 is KGHSH and CDR2 is LQKENI. DNA for the CDR3: TGTGCCAGCTCACCAACGGGACTAGCGGGAGCGCGTGAGCAGTTCTTC. Translation: CASSPTGLAGAREQFF. The variable domain in full, with the rest retrieved from reference TRBV18 and TRBJ2-1, is NAGVMQNPRHLVRRRGQEARLRCSPMKGHSHVYWYRQLPEEGLKFMVYLQKENIIDESGMPKERFSAEFPKEGPSILRIQQVVRGDSAAYFCASSPTGLAGAREQFFGPGTRLTVL.

This clonotype was counted only a few times. The chain couples TRBV20-1 to TRBJ2-3; D not resolved. V lost 0 bases and J 1 base, leaving 17 bases between the germline ends. Germline values: CDR1 DFQATT, CDR2 SNEGSKA (reference sequence). The CDR3 is 17 amino acids. The CDR3 region is CSARDWSGREGTDTQYF. DNA of the CDR3: TGCAGTGCTAGAGATTGGTCGGGCCGTGAGGGCACAGATACGCAGTATTTT.

The CDR3 sequence is CASSPAGQYSNQPQHF. CDR3 in DNA: TGTGCCAGCAGTCCCGCCGGACAGTATAGCAATCAGCCCCAGCATTTT. V gene TRBV6-5 combines with J gene TRBJ1-5, with a tentative D call TRBD1 (6 bases). This CDR3 has 16 residues. V was cut by 5 bases and J by 0 bases, with 14 bases left in between. Germline V gene sequence: CDR1 MNHEY, CDR2 SVGAGI.

This clonotype was counted between two and nine times. The chain combines TRBV25-1 with TRBJ2-7, with 13 bases fitting TRBD2. With V trimmed by 7 bases and J by 5 bases, 17 bases remained unmatched. Germline V lookup: CDR1 MGHDK, CDR2 SYGVNS. The CDR3 sequence is 18 residues long. The CDR3 DNA reads TGTGCCAGCAACCCAACCGGGACTAGCGGGACCCCAGTTCACGAGCAGTACTTC. This gives the protein CASNPTGTSGTPVHEQYF.

In this sample, this clonotype turned up many times. CDR3 sequence (DNA): TGTGCCAGCAGCGGACTAGCGGGAGACAATGAGCAGTTCTTC. Its translation: CASSGLAGDNEQFF. The chain combines TRBV28 with TRBJ2-1, with 13 nucleotides matching TRBD2. The length of the CDR3 is 14 residues. Germline-derived CDR1 and CDR2 are MDHEN and SYDVKM. V dropped 6 bases and J dropped 5; count of bases not matched to a gene: 1.

The chain has TRBV12-3 or TRBV12-4 and TRBJ2-3; D may be TRBD2 (7 bases). The germline V and J ends were trimmed by 7 bases and 5 bases, with 22 bases remaining between them. The CDR3 has 16 residues. The CDR3 protein is CASTLWGGGRGDTQYF. In nucleotides, the CDR3 is TGTGCCAGCACCCTTTGGGGGGGGGGCCGGGGAGATACGCAGTATTTT.

This clonotype occurred many times. The V call is TRBV12-3 or TRBV12-4, the J call TRBJ1-5, with D unresolved. Trimming removed 7 bases from V and 0 bases from J, with 10 bases in between. The CDR3 loop spans 14 amino acids. DNA for the CDR3: TGTGCCAGCACATATGGTTCTAGCAATCAGCCCCAGCATTTT. The encoded protein is CASTYGSSNQPQHF.

This clonotype was observed a few times. The V and J genes are TRBV15 and TRBJ2-1; D remains unclear. Trimming took 8 bases from V and 2 from J, leaving 13 bases between them. Germline loops: CDR1 LNHNV, CDR2 YYDKDF (reference sequence). The CDR3 extends over 14 amino acids. CDR3 DNA sequence: TGTGCCACCTCGGTCGCAGTGGCCTACAATGAGCAGTTCTTC. Amino acid sequence: CATSVAVAYNEQFF.

This clonotype showed up many times. V and J are TRBV12-3 or TRBV12-4 and TRBJ2-7, with a possible D match to TRBD2 (6 bases). The CDR3 contains 13 residues. Trimming pared 5 bases from V and 6 bases from J, leaving 14 bases between. The CDR3 DNA follows: TGTGCCAGCAGTAAGGGGCGGGGAGCCGAGCAGTACTTC. Its translation: CASSKGRGAEQYF.

This clonotype was detected only a few times. The chain has TRBV12-3 or TRBV12-4 and TRBJ2-7; tentatively, D is TRBD2 (5 bases). CDR3 length: 13 amino acids. Trimming took 6 bases from V and 4 from J, leaving 13 bases between them. The CDR3 coding sequence is TGTGCCAGCAGGCGGACTCAACCTTACGAGCAGTACTTC. Amino acid sequence: CASRRTQPYEQYF.

This clonotype was detected only a few times. This chain links TRBV20-1 with TRBJ2-1, with 11 positions matching TRBD2. Unmatched junction bases numbered 10, after V lost 8 bases and J lost 4 bases. The CDR3 contains 15 residues. The V gene's germline CDR1 is DFQATT and CDR2 SNEGSKA (reference sequence). The DNA of the CDR3 is TGCAGTTCCAAGGTCCTAGCGGGAGGATACAATGAGCAGTTCTTC. It translates to CSSKVLAGGYNEQFF.

The chain carries TRBV11-3 and TRBJ2-5; 9 bases are shared with TRBD1. The germline V gene has CDR1 SGHNT and CDR2 YENEEA. The CDR3 length is 15 residues. The ends lost 4 bases at V and 5 bases at J; junction bases unmatched: 8. This chain's CDR3 is CASSSWDRAEETQYF. CDR3 sequence (DNA): TGTGCCAGCAGCTCTTGGGACAGGGCGGAGGAGACCCAGTACTTC.

This chain uses TRBV7-9 with TRBJ2-7, with D possibly matching TRBD1 (6 bases). The germline V and J ends were trimmed by 5 bases and 0 bases, with 14 bases remaining between them. The germline gives CDR1 SEHNR, CDR2 FQNEAQ (reference sequence). The CDR3 is 15 amino acids. The CDR3: CASSRRQDSSYEQYF. CDR3 nucleotides: TGTGCCAGCAGCCGCCGACAGGACTCCTCCTACGAGCAGTACTTC.

This clonotype was counted at least ten times. J is TRBJ1-1 and V is TRBV6-5; 7 bases are shared with TRBD1. With 0 bases clipped from V and 3 bases from J, the junction kept 4 bases outside the gene matches. The CDR3 is 15 residues long. The germline V gene has CDR1 MNHEY and CDR2 SVGAGI. In DNA form, the CDR3 reads TGTGCCAGCAGTTACTCGAAAGGGGGCTACACTGAAGCTTTCTTT. Translated: CASSYSKGGYTEAFF.

This clonotype was detected many times. J is TRBJ1-1 and V is TRBV29-1; 7 bases agree with TRBD1. V lost 1 base to trimming and J lost 3 bases; unmatched junction nucleotides: 2. Germline CDR1 and CDR2: SQVTM and ANQGSEA. CDR3 length equals 13 residues. The CDR3 DNA reads as TGCAGCGTTGAAGGGAGGGGGCACACTGAAGCTTTCTTT. Its translation is CSVEGRGHTEAFF.

This clonotype was recorded a few times. This chain uses TRBV6-1 with TRBJ2-1; possible D gene TRBD2, 5 bases. Trimming took off 5 bases at V and 6 bases at J, with 11 bases between the two ends. The germline CDR1 and CDR2 sequences are MNHNS and SASEGT. The CDR3 loop spans 13 amino acids. The CDR3 DNA reads as TGTGCCAGCAGTCCCCAACTAGGCAATGAGCAGTTCTTC. It translates to CASSPQLGNEQFF.